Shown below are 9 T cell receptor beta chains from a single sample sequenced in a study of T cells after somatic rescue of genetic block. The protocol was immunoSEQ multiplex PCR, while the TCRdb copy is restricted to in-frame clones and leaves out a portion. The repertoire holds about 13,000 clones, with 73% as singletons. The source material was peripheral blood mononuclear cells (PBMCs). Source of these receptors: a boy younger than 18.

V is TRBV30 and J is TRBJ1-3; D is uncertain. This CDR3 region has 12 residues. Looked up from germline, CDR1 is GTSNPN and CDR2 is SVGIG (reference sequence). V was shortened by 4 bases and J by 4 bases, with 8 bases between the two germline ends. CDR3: CAWTPKGNTIYF. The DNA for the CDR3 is TGTGCCTGGACACCGAAGGGAAACACCATATATTTT.

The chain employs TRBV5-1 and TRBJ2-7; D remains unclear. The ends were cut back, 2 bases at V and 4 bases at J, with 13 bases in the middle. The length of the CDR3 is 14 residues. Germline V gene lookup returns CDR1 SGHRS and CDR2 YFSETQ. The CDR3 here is CASSLPGLRYEQYF. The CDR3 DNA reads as TGCGCCAGCAGCTTACCGGGCTTGAGGTACGAGCAGTACTTC.

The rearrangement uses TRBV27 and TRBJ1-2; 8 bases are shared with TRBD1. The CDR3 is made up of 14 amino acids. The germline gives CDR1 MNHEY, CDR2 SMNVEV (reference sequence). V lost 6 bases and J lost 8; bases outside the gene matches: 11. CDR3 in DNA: TGTGCCAGCAGAACAGACCTGACAGGGGACGGCTACACCTTC. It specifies CASRTDLTGDGYTF.

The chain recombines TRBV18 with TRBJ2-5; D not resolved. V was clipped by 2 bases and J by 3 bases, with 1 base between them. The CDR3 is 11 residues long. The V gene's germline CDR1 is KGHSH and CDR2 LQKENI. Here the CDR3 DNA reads TGTGCCAGCTCACCAAAAGAGACCCAGTACTTC. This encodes CASSPKETQYF.

The CDR3 sequence is CASSLALSAAGTDTQYF. The CDR3 coding sequence is TGCGCCAGCAGCTTGGCACTCTCCGCAGCGGGCACAGATACGCAGTATTTT. The V call is TRBV5-1, the J call TRBJ2-3; tentatively, D is TRBD2 (5 bases). The germline V gene has CDR1 SGHRS and CDR2 YFSETQ. The CDR3 is 17 residues long. The V gene lost 0 bases and the J gene lost 1 base, with 15 bases spanning the gap.

CDR3 coding DNA: TGTGCCAGCAGGGCGGACAGGGGGGACTATGGCTACACCTTC. Its translation: CASRADRGDYGYTF. The chain employs TRBV2 and TRBJ1-2; 10 positions match TRBD1. J was trimmed by 3 bases and V by 6 bases; bases with no gene match: 4. The CDR3 spans 14 residues. Germline CDR1 SNHLY, CDR2 FYNNEI.

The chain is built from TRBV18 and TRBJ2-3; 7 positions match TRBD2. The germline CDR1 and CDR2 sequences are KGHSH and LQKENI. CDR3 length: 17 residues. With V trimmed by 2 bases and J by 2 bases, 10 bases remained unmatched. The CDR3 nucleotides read TGTGCCAGCTCACCATTTACAGCGGGGTTATACACAGATACGCAGTATTTT. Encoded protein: CASSPFTAGLYTDTQYF. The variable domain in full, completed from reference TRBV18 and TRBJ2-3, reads NAGVMQNPRHLVRRRGQEARLRCSPMKGHSHVYWYRQLPEEGLKFMVYLQKENIIDESGMPKERFSAEFPKEGPSILRIQQVVRGDSAAYFCASSPFTAGLYTDTQYFGPGTRLTVL.

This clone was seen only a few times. This chain's CDR3 is CASSLLGTDTGELFF. The DNA of the CDR3 is TGCGCCAGCAGCTTGCTGGGGACGGACACCGGGGAGCTGTTTTTT. The rearrangement links TRBV5-1 to TRBJ2-2; D is tentatively TRBD1 or TRBD2 (5 bases each). V lost 1 base, J lost 3 bases, and 10 bases lay in between. The CDR3 has 15 residues. Per the germline V gene, CDR1 is SGHRS and CDR2 is YFSETQ.

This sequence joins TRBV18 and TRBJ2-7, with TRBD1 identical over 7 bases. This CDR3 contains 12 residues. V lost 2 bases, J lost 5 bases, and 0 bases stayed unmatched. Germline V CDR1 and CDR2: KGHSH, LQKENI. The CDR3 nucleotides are TGTGCCAGCTCACCAGACAGGGACGAGCAGTACTTC. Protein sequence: CASSPDRDEQYF. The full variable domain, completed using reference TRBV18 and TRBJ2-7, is NAGVMQNPRHLVRRRGQEARLRCSPMKGHSHVYWYRQLPEEGLKFMVYLQKENIIDESGMPKERFSAEFPKEGPSILRIQQVVRGDSAAYFCASSPDRDEQYFGPGTRLTVT.